This T cell receptor beta chain originates from a study of blood T cell repertoires in COVID-19. Across the whole study: COVID-19 samples from acute and convalescent phases originated in the United States, Italy and Spain. From T cells, B-cell-depleted T cells, or PBMCs came the material, which was cDNA or gDNA.

Assay used: immunoSEQ multiplex PCR; TCRdb lists only in-frame clones, some missing. The repertoire has over 350,000 clones, around nine tenths of them found once; the top ten carry 1.2%. CDR1 is SGHNT and CDR2 is YENEEA in the germline V gene. The CDR3 covers 15 residues. V lost 5 bases to trimming and J lost 5 bases, with 15 bases between them. Participants reported their clinical history, and cohort assignment relied on those reports. J is TRBJ2-2 and V is TRBV11-3; a weak D match, TRBD1 (8 bases). The sequence derives from a woman aged 18-35 years who had recovered from COVID-19. Sequencing was carried out using PBMCs or T cells enriched from blood (not recorded which). The CDR3 nucleotides are TGTGCCAGCAGCCACGGACAGGGAGGGACCGGGGAGCTGTTTTTT. Its translation is CASSHGQGGTGELFF.